Described below is a single TCR beta chain sequence and its context. This specimen belongs to a study of blood T cells in healthy people across ages. For the second PCR, which ran for about 6 to 11 cycles, a sample-barcoded 5' primer and a J-beta primer mix were used. Using its own MiXCR run on the 5' RACE reads, TCRdb lists one record per CDR3 protein. In the table there are around 1,900,000 distinct CDR3 sequences, approximately 39% of which are singletons. The specimen sequenced was blood. This TCR came from a human donor in good health.

CDR3 protein: CASSSPGQRSGYTF. DNA of the CDR3: TGTGCCAGCAGCTCGCCGGGACAAAGGAGCGGCTACACCTTC. The chain uses TRBV5-5 and TRBJ1-2; D perhaps matches TRBD1 (6 bases). There are 14 residues in the CDR3. Between the trimmed V and J ends, which lost 3 bases and 8 bases, there was a span of 17 bases. The germline V gene encodes CDR1 SGHKS and CDR2 YYEKEE (reference sequence). Together with reference TRBV5-5 and TRBJ1-2, the CDR3 gives the full variable domain: DAGVTQSPTHLIKTRGQQVTLRCSPISGHKSVSWYQQVLGQGPQFIFQYYEKEERGRGNFPDRFSARQFPNYSSELNVNALLLGDSALYLCASSSPGQRSGYTFGSGTRLTVV.